This entry lists 4 T cell receptor beta chains sequenced from one sample in a study of T cells after yellow fever vaccination. One entry per CDR3 protein results from TCRdb running MiXCR on the 5' RACE reads. The table shows over 100,000 distinct CDR3 sequences, with roughly 8.9% occurring only once. This sample comprised CD8+ T cells sorted from PBMCs, obtained 45 days after the yellow fever booster vaccination. The origin of the receptors is a man aged 30 to 39 who received the YFV17D yellow fever vaccine.

This clonotype was counted at least ten times. The V and J genes are TRBV5-5 and TRBJ2-7, with D possibly TRBD2 on 6 matching bases. Germline CDR1 and CDR2: SGHKS and YYEKEE (reference sequence). The CDR3 contains 14 residues. Trimming left V 4 bases short and J 2 bases short, with 13 bases between. The CDR3 sequence is CASSPGTLTYEQYF. As DNA, the CDR3 is TGTGCCAGCAGCCCAGGGACTCTAACCTACGAGCAGTACTTC.

The sample holds many counts of this clonotype. The chain combines TRBV7-6 with TRBJ2-7; D perhaps matches TRBD1 (6 bases). Germline V gene sequence: CDR1 SGHVS, CDR2 FNYEAQ. This CDR3 region has 16 residues. Trimming took off 1 base at V and 3 bases at J, with 16 bases between the two ends. CDR3 protein: CASSLVSQGLFYEQYF. CDR3 nucleotide sequence: TGTGCCAGCAGCTTAGTTTCGCAGGGGCTTTTCTACGAGCAGTACTTC.

A remark on this clonotype: A much bigger clone sits one base away, suggesting this may be a read error. The V call is TRBV6-1, the J call TRBJ1-5; D not resolved. CDR1 is MNHNS, CDR2 SASEGT, per germline. Trimming pared 5 bases from V and 7 bases from J, leaving 15 bases between. CDR3 length: 14 amino acids. CDR3 in amino acids: CASSPPNRIQPQHF. Here the CDR3 DNA reads TGTGCCAGCAGTCCCCCGAACAGAATCCAGCCCCAGCATTTT.

This clonotype was seen repeatedly, ten times or more. The V and J genes are TRBV27 and TRBJ2-2, with D possibly matching TRBD2 (5 bases). The V and J ends lost 6 bases and 10 bases respectively, with 15 bases between them. Germline values: CDR1 MNHEY, CDR2 SMNVEV (reference sequence). CDR3 length: 13 amino acids. The CDR3 coding sequence is TGTGCCAGCAGACCAACTAGAGCAGCGGAGCTGTTTTTT. Translation gives CASRPTRAAELFF.